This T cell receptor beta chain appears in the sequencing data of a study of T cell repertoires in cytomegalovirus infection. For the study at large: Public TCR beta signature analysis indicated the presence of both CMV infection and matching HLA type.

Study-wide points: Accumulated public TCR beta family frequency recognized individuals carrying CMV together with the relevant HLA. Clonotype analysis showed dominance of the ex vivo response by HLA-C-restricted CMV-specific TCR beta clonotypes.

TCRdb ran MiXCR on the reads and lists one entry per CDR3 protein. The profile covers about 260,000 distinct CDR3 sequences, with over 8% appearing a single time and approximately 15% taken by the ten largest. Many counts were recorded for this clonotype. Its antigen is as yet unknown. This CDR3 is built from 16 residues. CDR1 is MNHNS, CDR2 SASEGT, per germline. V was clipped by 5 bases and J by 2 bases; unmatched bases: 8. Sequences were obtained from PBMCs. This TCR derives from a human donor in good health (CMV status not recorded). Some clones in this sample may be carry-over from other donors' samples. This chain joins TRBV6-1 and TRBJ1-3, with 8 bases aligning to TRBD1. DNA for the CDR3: TGTGCCAGCAGTAAAGGACAGGGAGTGGCTGGAAACACCATATATTTT. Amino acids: CASSKGQGVAGNTIYF.